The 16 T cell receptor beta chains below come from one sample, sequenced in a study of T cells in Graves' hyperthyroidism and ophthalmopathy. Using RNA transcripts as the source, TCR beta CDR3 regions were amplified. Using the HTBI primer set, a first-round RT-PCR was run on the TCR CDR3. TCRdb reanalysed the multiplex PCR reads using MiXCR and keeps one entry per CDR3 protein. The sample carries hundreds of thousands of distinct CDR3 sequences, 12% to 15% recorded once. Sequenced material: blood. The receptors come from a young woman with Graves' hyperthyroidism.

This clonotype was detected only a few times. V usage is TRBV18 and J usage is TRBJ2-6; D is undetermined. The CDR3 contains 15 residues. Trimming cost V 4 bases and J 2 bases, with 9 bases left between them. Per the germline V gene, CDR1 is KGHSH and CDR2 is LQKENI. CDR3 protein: CASSRVYAGANVLTF. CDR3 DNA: TGTGCCAGCTCACGGGTTTATGCTGGGGCCAACGTCCTGACTTTC.

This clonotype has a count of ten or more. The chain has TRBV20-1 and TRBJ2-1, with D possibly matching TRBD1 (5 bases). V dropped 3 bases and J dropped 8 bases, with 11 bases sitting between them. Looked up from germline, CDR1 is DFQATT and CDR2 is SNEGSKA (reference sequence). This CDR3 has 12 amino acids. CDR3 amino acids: CSASWQGYEQFF. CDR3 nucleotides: TGCAGTGCTAGCTGGCAGGGCTATGAGCAGTTCTTC.

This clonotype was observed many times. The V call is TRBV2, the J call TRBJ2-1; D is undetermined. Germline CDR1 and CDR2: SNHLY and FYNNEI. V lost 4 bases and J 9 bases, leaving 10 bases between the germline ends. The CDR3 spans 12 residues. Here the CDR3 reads CASSVSAGEQFF. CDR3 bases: TGTGCCAGCAGTGTGTCGGCTGGTGAGCAGTTCTTC.

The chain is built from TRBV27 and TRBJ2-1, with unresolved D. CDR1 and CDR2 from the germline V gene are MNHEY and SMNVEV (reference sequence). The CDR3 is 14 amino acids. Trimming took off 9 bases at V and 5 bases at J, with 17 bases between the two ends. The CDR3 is CASQPFPTHNEQFF. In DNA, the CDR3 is TGTGCCAGTCAGCCCTTTCCGACCCACAATGAGCAGTTCTTC.

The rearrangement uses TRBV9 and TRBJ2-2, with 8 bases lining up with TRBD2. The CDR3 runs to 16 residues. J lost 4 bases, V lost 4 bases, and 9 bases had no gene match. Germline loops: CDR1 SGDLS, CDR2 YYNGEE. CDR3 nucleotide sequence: TGTGCCAGCAGCTCGAGGAGCGGGAGTGTCACCGGGGAGCTGTTTTTT. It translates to CASSSRSGSVTGELFF. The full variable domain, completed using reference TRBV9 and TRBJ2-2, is DSGVTQTPKHLITATGQRVTLRCSPRSGDLSVYWYQQSLDQGLQFLIQYYNGEERAKGNILERFSAQQFPDLHSELNLSSLELGDSALYFCASSSRSGSVTGELFFGEGSRLTVL.

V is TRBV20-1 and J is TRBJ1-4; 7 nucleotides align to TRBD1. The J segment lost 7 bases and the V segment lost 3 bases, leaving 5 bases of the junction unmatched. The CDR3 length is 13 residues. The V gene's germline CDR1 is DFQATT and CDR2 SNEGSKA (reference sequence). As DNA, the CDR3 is TGCAGTGCTAGCCAAGGGGGCGTTGAAAAACTGTTTTTT. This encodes CSASQGGVEKLFF.

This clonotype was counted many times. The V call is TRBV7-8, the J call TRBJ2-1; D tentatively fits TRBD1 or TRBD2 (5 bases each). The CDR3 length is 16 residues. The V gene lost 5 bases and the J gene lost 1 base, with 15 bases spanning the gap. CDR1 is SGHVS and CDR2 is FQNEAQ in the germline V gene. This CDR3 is CASSRQGRTSYNEQFF. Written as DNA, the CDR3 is TGTGCCAGCAGCCGTCAGGGACGGACTTCCTACAATGAGCAGTTCTTC.

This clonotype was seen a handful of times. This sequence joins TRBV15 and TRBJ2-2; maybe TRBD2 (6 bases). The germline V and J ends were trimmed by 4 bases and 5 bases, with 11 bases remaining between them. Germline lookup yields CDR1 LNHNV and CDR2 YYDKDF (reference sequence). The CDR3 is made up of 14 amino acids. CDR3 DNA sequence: TGTGCCACCAGCACCCAGGGAGGAACCGGGGAGCTGTTTTTT. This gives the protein CATSTQGGTGELFF.

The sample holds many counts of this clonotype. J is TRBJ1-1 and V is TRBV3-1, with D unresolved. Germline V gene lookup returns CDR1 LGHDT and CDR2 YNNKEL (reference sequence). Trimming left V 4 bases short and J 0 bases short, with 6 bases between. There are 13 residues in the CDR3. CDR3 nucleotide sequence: TGTGCCAGCAGCCCTGGGATGAACACTGAAGCTTTCTTT. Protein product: CASSPGMNTEAFF.

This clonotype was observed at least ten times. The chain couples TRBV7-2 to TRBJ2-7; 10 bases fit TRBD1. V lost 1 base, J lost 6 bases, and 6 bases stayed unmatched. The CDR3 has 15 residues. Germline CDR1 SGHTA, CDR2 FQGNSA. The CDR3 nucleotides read TGTGCCAGCAGCTTAGGCCGCCGGACAGGGGGCGAGCAGTACTTC. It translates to CASSLGRRTGGEQYF.

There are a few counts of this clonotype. The CDR3 region is CASSPGQRFDNEQFF. CDR3 DNA sequence: TGTGCCAGCAGTCCGGGACAACGCTTTGACAATGAGCAGTTCTTC. This sequence joins TRBV6-2 or TRBV6-3 and TRBJ2-1; TRBD1 might be the D (6 bases). CDR1 and CDR2 (germline): MNHEY, SVGEGT. The V end was cut by 5 bases, the J end by 5 bases, with 16 bases between. The CDR3 consists of 15 residues.

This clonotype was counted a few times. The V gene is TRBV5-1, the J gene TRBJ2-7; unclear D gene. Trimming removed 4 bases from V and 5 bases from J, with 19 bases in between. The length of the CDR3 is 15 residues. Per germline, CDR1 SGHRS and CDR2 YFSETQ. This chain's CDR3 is CASSPIVGSRHEQYF. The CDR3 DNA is TGCGCCAGCAGCCCCATTGTGGGGTCTAGGCACGAGCAGTACTTC.

The CDR3, as DNA: TGTGCCAGCAGCTTCCGGGACAGGGTTGGTCAGCCCCAGCATTTT. This gives the protein CASSFRDRVGQPQHF. The V gene is TRBV7-8, the J gene TRBJ1-5; TRBD1 matches 9 bases. The V segment lost 3 bases and the J segment 6 bases; nucleotides outside the gene matches: 6. CDR3 length: 15 residues. The germline CDR1 and CDR2 sequences are SGHVS and FQNEAQ.

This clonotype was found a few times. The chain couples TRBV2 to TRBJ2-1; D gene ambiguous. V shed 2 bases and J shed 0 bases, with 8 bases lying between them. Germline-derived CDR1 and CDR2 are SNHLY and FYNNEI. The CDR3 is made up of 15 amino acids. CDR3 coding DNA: TGTGCCAGCAGTGAAATTGGTGCCTCCTACAATGAGCAGTTCTTC. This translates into CASSEIGASYNEQFF.

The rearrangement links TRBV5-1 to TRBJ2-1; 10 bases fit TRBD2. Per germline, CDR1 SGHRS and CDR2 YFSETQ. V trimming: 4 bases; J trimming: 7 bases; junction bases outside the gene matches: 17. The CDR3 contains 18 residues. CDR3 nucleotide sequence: TGCGCCAGCAGCGGAGCGGGAGGGCCGGGCTACCCTGGTAATGAGCAGTTCTTC. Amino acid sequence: CASSGAGGPGYPGNEQFF.

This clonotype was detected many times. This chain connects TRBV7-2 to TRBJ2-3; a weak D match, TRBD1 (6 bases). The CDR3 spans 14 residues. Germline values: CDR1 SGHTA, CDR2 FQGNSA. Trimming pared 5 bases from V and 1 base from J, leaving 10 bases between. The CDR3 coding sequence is TGTGCCAGCAGCCCTTGGACAGGCACAGATACGCAGTATTTT. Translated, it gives CASSPWTGTDTQYF.